The rows below give T cell receptor beta chains drawn from one sample of a study of cytomegalovirus exposure and HLA in healthy donors. Generated by immunoSEQ multiplex PCR, the TCRdb table keeps only in-frame clones and is missing some. The table shows approximately 190,000 clones, with 84% occurring only once. Sequencing used PBMCs. All receptors derive from a woman aged 25 to 39 in good health and CMV-seropositive. The CDR3 runs from the conserved cysteine through the conserved F or W. D genes are given only for firm matches. Only part of the rows carry a size: once, few, many, or a class if the clone is expanded.

>TRBJ1-1|.|TRBV19|.
TGTGCCAGTAGCCCTTGGGTTTGGGGGGGGAGGAACACTGAAGCTTTCTTT
CASSPWVWGGRNTEAFF
>TRBJ2-7|.|TRBV5-6|TRBD2
TGTGCCAGCAGCTTGGGCGTAGCTAGCGGGACCTACGAGCAGTACTTC
CASSLGVASGTYEQYF
>TRBJ1-1|.|TRBV15|.
TGTGCCACCAGCAGAGATTTCCCCGGGGTGGGAACTGAAGCTTTCTTT
CATSRDFPGVGTEAFF
>TRBJ2-1|.|TRBV28|.
TGTGCCAGCAGTTTATACGGGGATGAGCAGTTCTTC
CASSLYGDEQFF
>TRBJ2-2|.|TRBV29-1|.
TGCAGCGTTCAACCCGGCACCGGGGAGCTGTTTTTT
CSVQPGTGELFF
>TRBJ2-7|few|TRBV19|TRBD2
TGTGCCAGTAGTATTACTAGCGGGAAGGGAGAGCAGTACTTC
CASSITSGKGEQYF
>TRBJ1-1|.|TRBV27|.
TGTGCCAGCAGTTTTGGGACTCCAGCGAACACTGAAGCTTTCTTT
CASSFGTPANTEAFF
>TRBJ2-2|.|TRBV9|TRBD1
TGTGCCAGCAGCGGAAGGACAGGGGAGAACACCGGGGAGCTGTTTTTT
CASSGRTGENTGELFF
>TRBJ2-1|once|TRBV9|TRBD2
TGTGCCAGCAGCGTAGATGGGCTAGCGGGAGTCGGGCAGTTCTTC
CASSVDGLAGVGQFF
>TRBJ2-4|.|TRBV7-2|.
TGTGCCAGCAGCCTCACCGGGACTCAAAACATTCAGTACTTC
CASSLTGTQNIQYF
>TRBJ1-3|few|TRBV5-8|.
TGTGCCAGCAGCTTGGGACAGGATGGAAACACCATATATTTT
CASSLGQDGNTIYF
>TRBJ2-3|.|TRBV29-1|TRBD2
TGCAGCGTTGGCAGGGAGGGGACAGATACGCAGTATTTT
CSVGREGTDTQYF
>TRBJ1-5|.|TRBV7-8|.
TGTGCCAGCAGCTTAGGCACAACCTTTCTGGGCGCTCAGCCCCAGCATTTT
CASSLGTTFLGAQPQHF
>TRBJ1-1|.|TRBV25-1|TRBD1
TGTGCCAGCAGACAGACAGGGAGAAACACTGAAGCTTTCTTT
CASRQTGRNTEAFF
>TRBJ1-1|once|TRBV7-2|.
TGTGCCAGCAGCCGACCGTTCGGGACTGAAGCTTTCTTT
CASSRPFGTEAFF
>TRBJ1-5|once|TRBV29-1|.
TGCAGCGCAAAGATTCCGGGGGTTCAGGGTCAGCCCCAGCATTTT
CSAKIPGVQGQPQHF
>TRBJ2-7|.|TRBV19|TRBD2
TGTGCCAGTAGTATCGGGGCCGGCGGGAGATACGAGCAGTACTTC
CASSIGAGGRYEQYF
>TRBJ2-3|.|TRBV28|TRBD1
TGTGCCAGCAAGACAGGGGAAGGGACAGATACGCAGTATTTT
CASKTGEGTDTQYF
>TRBJ2-5|.|TRBV19|TRBD2
TGTGCCAGTAGTGCACTAGCGGGGGCAACTAAAGAGACCCAGTACTTC
CASSALAGATKETQYF
>TRBJ2-5|.|TRBV11-2|TRBD2
TGTGCCAGCAGCCGCCCGGGACTAAAAGAGACCCAGTACTTC
CASSRPGLKETQYF
>TRBJ1-3|.|TRBV30|.
TGTGCCTGGAGTGGATACAGGGATCCTGGAAACACCATATATTTT
CAWSGYRDPGNTIYF
>TRBJ1-2|few|TRBV10-1|.
TGCGCCAGCAGTGGCGGCCATGGCTACACCTTC
CASSGGHGYTF
>TRBJ2-1|once|TRBV7-7|.
TGTGCTAGCAGCTTGGGGCGGGAATCATCGAATGAGCAGTTCTTC
CASSLGRESSNEQFF
>TRBJ2-7|.|TRBV9|TRBD1
TGTGCCAGCAGCCCGAGCGGCAGGGGGCGCGAGCAGTACTTC
CASSPSGRGREQYF
>TRBJ2-7|.|TRBV28|.
TGTGCCAGCAGTTTATCCACACCGCCCATCTACGAGCAGTACTTC
CASSLSTPPIYEQYF
>TRBJ1-1|.|TRBV6-1|TRBD1
TGTGCCAGCAGCGAAATGACAGGGAGGACTGAAGCTTTCTTT
CASSEMTGRTEAFF
>TRBJ2-3|few|TRBV5-1|TRBD1
TGCGCCAGCAGCTGGGACAGACAGACAGATACGCAGTATTTT
CASSWDRQTDTQYF
>TRBJ1-1|.|TRBV6-5|TRBD1
TGTGCCAGCAGCCATCCTCGGGACAGGGTTACTGAAGCTTTCTTT
CASSHPRDRVTEAFF
>TRBJ2-7|.|TRBV18|.
TGTGCCAGCTCACAGGGGCCCGACTACGAGCAGTACTTC
CASSQGPDYEQYF
>TRBJ1-1|.|TRBV4-2|.
TGTGCCAGCAGCCAAGGGGGCGGGACCGTGAACACTGAAGCTTTCTTT
CASSQGGGTVNTEAFF
>TRBJ2-3|.|TRBV5-1|TRBD2
TGCGCCAGCAGCACCTGGACTAGCGGCACAGATACGCAGTATTTT
CASSTWTSGTDTQYF
>TRBJ2-2|.|TRBV27|.
TGTGCCAGCGCAGACAGCTACTACACCGGGGAGCTGTTTTTT
CASADSYYTGELFF
>TRBJ2-7|.|TRBV7-8|.
TGTGCCAGCAGCAAAACAGGGTACCGCCTCTACGAGCAGTACTTC
CASSKTGYRLYEQYF
>TRBJ2-7|.|TRBV11-2|.
TGTGCCAGCAGCTTGGGCAGGCTGTACGAGCAGTACTTC
CASSLGRLYEQYF
>TRBJ1-2|.|TRBV4-1|TRBD1
TGCGCCAGCAGGGGGACAGGGTACTATGGCTACACCTTC
CASRGTGYYGYTF
>TRBJ2-7|.|TRBV11-1|TRBD1
TGTGCCAGCAGCTCAGCAGGACAGGGGCGCTCCTACGAGCAGTACTTC
CASSSAGQGRSYEQYF
>TRBJ2-1|.|TRBV2|TRBD1
TGTGCCAGCAGCGATCCTAGACAGGGAGTCTACAATGAGCAGTTCTTC
CASSDPRQGVYNEQFF
>TRBJ1-1|.|TRBV19|.
TGTGCCAGTAGTATAGGGAGGGCCGGGGACACTGAAGCTTTCTTT
CASSIGRAGDTEAFF
>TRBJ1-2|.|TRBV19|TRBD1
TGTGCCAGTAGGGACAGGCTCCACTGGTGGAGCTACACCTTC
CASRDRLHWWSYTF
>TRBJ2-5|.|TRBV10-3|.
TGTGCCATCAGTGAGCCCGAGTACCAAGAGACCCAGTACTTC
CAISEPEYQETQYF
>TRBJ1-1|.|TRBV28|.
TGTGCCAGCAGAGCGGGGAACACTGAAGCTTTCTTT
CASRAGNTEAFF
>TRBJ1-2|few|TRBV5-8|.
TGTGCCAGCAGGCCACGGGGGAACTATGGCTACACCTTC
CASRPRGNYGYTF
>TRBJ1-2|.|TRBV14|.
TGTGCCAGCAGTTCCGACAGCCGCGTTGGCTACACCTTC
CASSSDSRVGYTF
>TRBJ2-7|once|TRBV20-1|.
TGCAGTGCCCACAGATTGGACGAGCAGTACTTC
CSAHRLDEQYF
>TRBJ2-7|.|TRBV7-8|.
TGTGCCAGCAGCTTAGGGGTTAGCGGCATTTCCTACGAGCAGTACTTC
CASSLGVSGISYEQYF
>TRBJ2-2|.|TRBV5-1|TRBD1
TGCGCCAGCAGCTTGGGGACAGGCGCGAACACCGGGGAGCTGTTTTTT
CASSLGTGANTGELFF